This T cell receptor beta chain was obtained from a study of CD8 T cells in Susac syndrome. Random hexamers primed reverse transcription of about 0.45 to 1 ug RNA. TCRdb processed the immunoSEQ multiplex PCR reads anew with MiXCR; each CDR3 protein has one entry. Among about 150,000 distinct CDR3 sequences, 85% to 95% were seen once, and the ten largest hold 0.15% to 0.2%. There are 14 residues in the CDR3. Per germline, CDR1 MGHRA and CDR2 YSYEKL. V lost 4 bases to trimming and J lost 6 bases, with 12 bases between them. This clonotype was detected a few times. What was sequenced was CD4+ T cells from PBMCs. J is TRBJ2-2 and V is TRBV4-1; D is tentatively TRBD1 or TRBD2 (5 bases each). The clonotype comes from a human donor with Susac syndrome. In nucleotides, the CDR3 is TGCGCCAGCAGCCGTGGGGACCGCTCCGGGGAGCTGTTTTTT. It translates to CASSRGDRSGELFF.